The 5 T cell receptor beta chains in this list originate from one sample, sequenced in a study of cytotoxic CD8 clonotypes in ibrutinib-treated CLL. The repertoire was sequenced with immunoSEQ multiplex PCR; TCRdb's copy has only in-frame clones and lacks some. The sample shows about 34,000 clones, roughly three quarters of them seen only once. The sequences come from PBMCs, collected before ibrutinib treatment. Every receptor here comes from a human donor with chronic lymphocytic leukemia.

The chain has TRBV2 and TRBJ1-5; D not certain. With 2 bases removed from V and 8 bases from J, the gap between germline ends came to 7 bases. In germline, CDR1 is SNHLY, CDR2 FYNNEI. The CDR3 runs 12 residues. The CDR3 is CASSELREPQHF. The CDR3 DNA reads as TGTGCCAGCAGTGAATTGAGAGAGCCCCAGCATTTT.

The chain has TRBV28 and TRBJ2-2, with unresolved D. CDR3 length: 14 residues. V dropped 3 bases and J dropped 7 bases, with 12 bases sitting between them. CDR1 is MDHEN, CDR2 SYDVKM, per germline. The CDR3 nucleotides read TGTGCCAGCAGTTTCGGCCCCCCGGGCGGGGAGCTGTTTTTT. Amino acids: CASSFGPPGGELFF.

Only a few counts were recorded for this clone. The rearrangement links TRBV2 to TRBJ2-2, with TRBD2 identical over 13 bases. Losses at the gene ends were 7 bases for V and 4 bases for J; bases not matched to a gene: 3. The CDR3 runs 15 residues. Germline V gene sequence: CDR1 SNHLY, CDR2 FYNNEI. This CDR3 is CASTGTSGTTGELFF. The CDR3 region has the DNA TGTGCCAGCACAGGGACTAGCGGGACCACCGGGGAGCTGTTTTTT.

This sequence joins TRBV5-1 and TRBJ2-3; D unresolved. CDR1 SGHRS and CDR2 YFSETQ come from the germline V gene. The ends were cut back, 0 bases at V and 0 bases at J, with 5 bases in the middle. This CDR3 spans 14 amino acids. CDR3 residues: CASSLVGSTDTQYF. CDR3 nucleotides: TGCGCCAGCAGCTTGGTTGGTAGCACAGATACGCAGTATTTT.

The chain employs TRBV5-6 and TRBJ2-2; no firm D call. CDR3 length: 14 amino acids. V was cut by 4 bases and J by 1 base, with 8 bases left in between. Germline V lookup: CDR1 SGHDT, CDR2 YYEEEE. The CDR3 sequence is CASSPPGNTGELFF. The DNA of the CDR3 is TGTGCCAGCAGCCCCCCAGGGAACACCGGGGAGCTGTTTTTT.